The clone carrying this T cell receptor (beta chain) was counted between two and nine times. Its antigen is unidentified. There are 13 residues in the CDR3. In germline, CDR1 is GTSNPN, CDR2 SVGIG (reference sequence). Trimming left V 2 bases short and J 0 bases short, with 7 bases between. The record originates from a study of early T cells in non-severe SARS-CoV-2 infection. Overall study: Unsorted whole-blood RNA was sequenced in bulk, leaving chains unpaired. Findings of the study overall: CD4 and private specificities were missed by VDJdb matching, which favored anti-spike CD8 responses.

As part of library construction, unique molecular identifiers were attached to individual cDNA molecules. Each CDR3 protein gets one entry after TCRdb re-called the 5' RACE reads with MiXCR. The sample gives over 80,000 distinct CDR3 sequences, approximately 12% of which show up once; approximately 4% is in the top ten. J is TRBJ2-5 and V is TRBV30; the D is unclear. The sequences come from whole blood, collected at baseline. The sequence came from an adult who was a healthcare worker with PCR-confirmed SARS-CoV-2 infection or an uninfected control (not recorded which). The CDR3 loop is CAWSPANQETQYF. In nucleotides, the CDR3 is TGTGCCTGGAGTCCGGCAAACCAAGAGACCCAGTACTTC. Looking up the rest from reference TRBV30 and TRBJ2-5 gives the full variable domain: SQTIHQWPATLVQPVGSPLSLECTVEGTSNPNLYWYRQAAGRGLQLLFYSVGIGQISSEVPQNLSASRPQDRQFILSSKKLLLSDSGFYLCAWSPANQETQYFGPGTRLLVL.